This T cell receptor (beta chain) was sequenced during a study of cytomegalovirus exposure and HLA in healthy donors. It was with 60 Vbeta and 13 Jbeta primers that the PCR ran. Data came from immunoSEQ multiplex PCR; TCRdb stores just in-frame clones and leaves some out. Of roughly 300,000 clones in the sample, roughly 90% were seen once. Each donor's status was that of a healthy bone marrow donor. This CDR3 comprises 14 residues. CDR1 is SGHDT, CDR2 YYEEEE, per germline. V trimming: 4 bases; J trimming: 5 bases; junction bases outside the gene matches: 7. This rearrangement joins TRBV5-6 to TRBJ1-2, with 8 bases lining up with TRBD1. This TCR was recovered from a man between 40 and 49 years old in good health and CMV-seropositive. Material: PBMCs. The CDR3 DNA is TGTGCCAGCAGCACCGGGACAGGAGGATATGGCTACACCTTC. This gives the protein CASSTGTGGYGYTF. The full variable domain, with the rest looked up from reference TRBV5-6 and TRBJ1-2, is DAGVTQSPTHLIKTRGQQVTLRCSPKSGHDTVSWYQQALGQGPQFIFQYYEEEERQRGNFPDRFSGHQFPNYSSELNVNALLLGDSALYLCASSTGTGGYGYTFGSGTRLTVV.